A single T cell receptor (beta chain) is shown here with its context. This record comes from a study of PD-L1 blockade in urothelial cancer. With 2 bases clipped from V and 6 bases from J, the junction kept 14 bases outside the gene matches. Germline V gene lookup returns CDR1 SNHLY and CDR2 FYNNEI. The CDR3 spans 17 residues. Produced via immunoSEQ multiplex PCR; TCRdb's table is partial and in-frame only. This table has 48,000 or so clones, 70% to 90% appearing once. Time point specified: peripheral blood 6 weeks after treatment start. The clonotype originates from a man in his 70s with urothelial cancer. J is TRBJ2-3 and V is TRBV2; 7 bases match TRBD2. This specimen consisted of PBMCs, obtained around atezolizumab (anti-PD-L1) treatment. The CDR3 region has the DNA TGTGCCAGCAGTGAAAGGGCGGGGCTAGCGGCCCCGGATACGCAGTATTTT. Amino acids: CASSERAGLAAPDTQYF.